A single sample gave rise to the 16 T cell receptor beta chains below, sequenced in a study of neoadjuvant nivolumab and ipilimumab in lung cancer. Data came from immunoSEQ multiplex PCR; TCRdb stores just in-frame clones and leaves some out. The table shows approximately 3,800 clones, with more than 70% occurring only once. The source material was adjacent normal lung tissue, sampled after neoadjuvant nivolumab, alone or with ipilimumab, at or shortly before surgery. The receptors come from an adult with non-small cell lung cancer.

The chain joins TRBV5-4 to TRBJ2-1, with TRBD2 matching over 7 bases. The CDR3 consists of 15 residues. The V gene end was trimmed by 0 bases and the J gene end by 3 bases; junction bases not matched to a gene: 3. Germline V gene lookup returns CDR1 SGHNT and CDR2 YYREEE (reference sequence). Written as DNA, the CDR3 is TGTGCCAGCAGCTTGGTGCGGGAGTACTACAATGAGCAGTTCTTC. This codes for CASSLVREYYNEQFF.

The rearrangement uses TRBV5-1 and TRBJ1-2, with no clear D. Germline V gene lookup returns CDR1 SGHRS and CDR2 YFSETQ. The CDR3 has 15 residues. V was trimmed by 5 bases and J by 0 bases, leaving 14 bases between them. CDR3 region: CASSNLTSPNYGYTF. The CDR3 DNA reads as TGCGCCAGCAGTAACCTCACCAGCCCTAACTATGGCTACACCTTC.

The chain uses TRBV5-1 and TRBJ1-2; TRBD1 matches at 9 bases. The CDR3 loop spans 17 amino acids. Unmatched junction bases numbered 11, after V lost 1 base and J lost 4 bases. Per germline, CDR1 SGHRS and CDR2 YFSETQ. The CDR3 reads CASSLSGQGENGYGYTF. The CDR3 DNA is TGCGCCAGCAGCTTGTCGGGACAGGGAGAAAATGGCTATGGCTACACCTTC.

CDR3 amino acids: CASSLTFGTGAAGEKLFF. The DNA for the CDR3 is TGCGCCAGCAGCCTAACCTTCGGGACAGGGGCCGCGGGGGAAAAACTGTTTTTT. The rearrangement uses TRBV4-1 and TRBJ1-4; 10 bases line up with TRBD1. V shed 4 bases, J shed 8 bases, and the junction held 16 bases outside the gene matches. The CDR3 has 18 amino acids. The germline V gene has CDR1 MGHRA and CDR2 YSYEKL.

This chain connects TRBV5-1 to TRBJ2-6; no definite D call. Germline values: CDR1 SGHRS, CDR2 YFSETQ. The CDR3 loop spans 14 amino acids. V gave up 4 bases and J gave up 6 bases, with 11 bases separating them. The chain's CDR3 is CASSEEVMANVLTF. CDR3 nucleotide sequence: TGCGCCAGCAGCGAAGAAGTGATGGCCAACGTCCTGACTTTC.

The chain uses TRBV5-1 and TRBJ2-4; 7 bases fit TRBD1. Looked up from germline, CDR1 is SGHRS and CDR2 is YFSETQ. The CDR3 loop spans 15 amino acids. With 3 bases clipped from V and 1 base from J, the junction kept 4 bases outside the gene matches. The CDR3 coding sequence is TGCGCCAGCAGCTCAGGGGGATTGGCCAAAAACATTCAGTACTTC. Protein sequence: CASSSGGLAKNIQYF.

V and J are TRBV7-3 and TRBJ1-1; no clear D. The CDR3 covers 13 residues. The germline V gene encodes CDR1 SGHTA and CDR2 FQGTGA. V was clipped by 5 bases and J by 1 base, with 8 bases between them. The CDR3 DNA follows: TGTGCCAGCAGCATCTACAGGAACACTGAAGCTTTCTTT. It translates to CASSIYRNTEAFF.

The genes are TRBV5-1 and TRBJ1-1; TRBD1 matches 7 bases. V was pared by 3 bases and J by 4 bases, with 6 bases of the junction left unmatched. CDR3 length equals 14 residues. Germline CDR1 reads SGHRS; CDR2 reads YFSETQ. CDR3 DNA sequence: TGCGCCAGCAGCTGGGACAGAGGGGGCACTGAAGCTTTCTTT. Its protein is CASSWDRGGTEAFF. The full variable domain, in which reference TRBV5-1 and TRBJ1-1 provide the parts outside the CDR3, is KAGVTQTPRYLIKTRGQQVTLSCSPISGHRSVSWYQQTPGQGLQFLFEYFSETQRNKGNFPGRFSGRQFSNSRSEMNVSTLELGDSALYLCASSWDRGGTEAFFGQGTRLTVV.

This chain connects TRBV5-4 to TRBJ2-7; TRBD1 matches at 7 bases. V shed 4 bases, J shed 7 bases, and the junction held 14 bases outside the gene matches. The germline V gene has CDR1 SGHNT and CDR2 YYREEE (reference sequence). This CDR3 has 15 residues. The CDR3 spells CASSRPYQGETEQYF. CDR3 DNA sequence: TGTGCCAGCAGCCGACCATACCAGGGGGAAACTGAGCAGTACTTC.

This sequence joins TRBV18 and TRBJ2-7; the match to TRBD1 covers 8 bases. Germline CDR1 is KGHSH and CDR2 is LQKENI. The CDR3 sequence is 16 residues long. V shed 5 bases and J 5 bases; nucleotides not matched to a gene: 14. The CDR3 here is CASSANQGQGIHEQYF. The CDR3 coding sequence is TGTGCCAGCTCAGCAAACCAAGGACAGGGAATCCACGAGCAGTACTTC. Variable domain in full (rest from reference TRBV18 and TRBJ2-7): NAGVMQNPRHLVRRRGQEARLRCSPMKGHSHVYWYRQLPEEGLKFMVYLQKENIIDESGMPKERFSAEFPKEGPSILRIQQVVRGDSAAYFCASSANQGQGIHEQYFGPGTRLTVT.

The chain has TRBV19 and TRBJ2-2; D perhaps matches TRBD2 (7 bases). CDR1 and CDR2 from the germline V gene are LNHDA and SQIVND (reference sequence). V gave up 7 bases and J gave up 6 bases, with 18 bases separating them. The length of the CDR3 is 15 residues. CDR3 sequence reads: CASIPRPGGSGELFF. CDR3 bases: TGTGCCAGTATTCCCAGGCCGGGGGGCTCCGGGGAGCTGTTTTTT. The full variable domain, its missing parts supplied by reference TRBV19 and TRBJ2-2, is DGGITQSPKYLFRKEGQNVTLSCEQNLNHDAMYWYRQDPGQGLRLIYYSQIVNDFQKGDIAEGYSVSREKKESFPLTVTSAQKNPTAFYLCASIPRPGGSGELFFGEGSRLTVL.

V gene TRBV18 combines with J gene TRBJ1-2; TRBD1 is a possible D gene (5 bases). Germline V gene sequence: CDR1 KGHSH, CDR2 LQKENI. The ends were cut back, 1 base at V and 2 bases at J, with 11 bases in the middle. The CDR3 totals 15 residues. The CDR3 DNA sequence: TGTGCCAGCTCACCACAACAGGAACTAAACTATGGCTACACCTTC. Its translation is CASSPQQELNYGYTF.

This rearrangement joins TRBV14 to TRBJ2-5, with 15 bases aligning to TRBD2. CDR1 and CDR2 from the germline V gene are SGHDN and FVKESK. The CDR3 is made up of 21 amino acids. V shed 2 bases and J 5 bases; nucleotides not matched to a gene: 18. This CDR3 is CASSQYSGLAGGPGRRETQYF. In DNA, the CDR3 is TGTGCCAGCAGCCAATATAGCGGACTAGCGGGAGGGCCGGGGAGACGCGAGACCCAGTACTTC.

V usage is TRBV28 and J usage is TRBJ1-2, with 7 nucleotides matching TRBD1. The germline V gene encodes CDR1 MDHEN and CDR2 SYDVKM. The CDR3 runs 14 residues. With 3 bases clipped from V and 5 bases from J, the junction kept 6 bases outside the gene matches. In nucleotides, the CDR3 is TGTGCCAGCAGTTTCGCGCAGGGGGTGTATGGCTACACCTTC. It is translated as CASSFAQGVYGYTF.

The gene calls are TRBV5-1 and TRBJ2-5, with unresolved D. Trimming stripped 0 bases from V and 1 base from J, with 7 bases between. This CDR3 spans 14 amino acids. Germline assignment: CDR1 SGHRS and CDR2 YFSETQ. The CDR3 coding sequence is TGCGCCAGCAGCTTGGGGACGGTCCAAGAGACCCAGTACTTC. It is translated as CASSLGTVQETQYF.

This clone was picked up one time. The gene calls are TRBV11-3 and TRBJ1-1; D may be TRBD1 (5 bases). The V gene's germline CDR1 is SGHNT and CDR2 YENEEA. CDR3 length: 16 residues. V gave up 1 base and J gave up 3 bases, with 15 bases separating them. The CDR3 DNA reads TGTGCCAGCAGCTTAGGGGACGACAGCTTCCACACTGAAGCTTTCTTT. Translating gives CASSLGDDSFHTEAFF.